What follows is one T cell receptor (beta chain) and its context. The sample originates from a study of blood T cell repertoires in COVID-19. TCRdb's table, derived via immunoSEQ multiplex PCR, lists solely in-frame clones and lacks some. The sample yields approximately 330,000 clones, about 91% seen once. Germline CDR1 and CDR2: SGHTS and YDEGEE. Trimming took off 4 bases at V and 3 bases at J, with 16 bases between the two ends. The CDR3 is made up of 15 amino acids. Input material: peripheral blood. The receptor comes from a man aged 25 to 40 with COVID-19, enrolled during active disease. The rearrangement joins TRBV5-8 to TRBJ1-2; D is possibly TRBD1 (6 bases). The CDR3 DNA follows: TGTGCCAGCAGCCGGTTTTGGCCAGGGGACTATGGCTACACCTTC. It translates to CASSRFWPGDYGYTF.